This T cell receptor (beta chain) was obtained from a study of T cells in tumors after PD-1 blockade. As for the study in general: Patients had no prior checkpoint blockade, systemic immunosuppressants, or anti-cancer therapy within 4 weeks. Each patient got pembrolizumab 200 mg every 3 weeks or cemiplimab 350 mg every 2 weeks. Study-wide results and limits: Peripheral recruitment is suggested, as some novel exhausted tumor clones were in pre-treatment blood.

On this clone itself: Its specificity is not known.

The assay was immunoSEQ multiplex PCR, and TCRdb's table has in-frame clones only and misses some. The sample lists approximately 13,000 clones, about 84% occurring once. Here the sequenced sample was PBMCs, taken after anti-PD-1 treatment. The TCR originated in a human donor with basal cell carcinoma.

The CDR3 DNA sequence: TGTGCCAGCAGCGACACCGGGCTCACAGATACGCAGTATTTT. This encodes CASSDTGLTDTQYF. The chain uses TRBV11-3 and TRBJ2-3; D is uncertain. The CDR3 loop spans 14 amino acids. Germline CDR1 is SGHNT and CDR2 is YENEEA. Trimming removed 5 bases at V and 2 bases at J, with 11 bases between.